This is a list of T cell receptor beta chains from one sample in a study of PD-L1 blockade in urothelial cancer. Using immunoSEQ multiplex PCR, the repertoire was profiled, and TCRdb retains in-frame clones only, with some absent. The sample includes tens of thousands of clones, about 83% of them seen just once. Sequences were derived from PBMCs, sampled around atezolizumab (anti-PD-L1) treatment. Source of these receptors: a woman aged 55-75 years with urothelial cancer. Both conserved end residues are part of each CDR3. D genes are given only for firm matches. Some rows have no size entry. The others give once, few or many, or a class for an expanded clone.

j_call,v_call,clone_size,d_call,cdr3_nt,cdr3_aa
TRBJ1-1,TRBV5-6,few,TRBD1,TGTGCCAGCAGCTTGTTGCAGGGGACAGGGGACACTGAAGCTTTCTTT,CASSLLQGTGDTEAFF
TRBJ2-7,TRBV11-3,-,TRBD1,TGTGCCAGCAGCCCCCGGACAGGGATGGGCGAGCAGTACTTC,CASSPRTGMGEQYF
TRBJ2-6,TRBV5-1,-,TRBD1,TGCGCCAGCAGCTTGGACAGGGGCAATCGAGGGGCCAACGTCCTGACTTTC,CASSLDRGNRGANVLTF
TRBJ2-2,TRBV18,-,TRBD1,TGTGCCAGCTCACCACTACCGGGACAGGGGACCACCGGGGAGCTGTTTTTT,CASSPLPGQGTTGELFF
TRBJ2-7,TRBV28,-,-,TGTGCCAGCAGAATAGATAGCTCCTACGAGCAGTACTTC,CASRIDSSYEQYF
TRBJ1-4,TRBV7-2,-,TRBD1,TGTGCCAGCAGCCGAACCACCGGGACAGTAAATGAAAAACTGTTTTTT,CASSRTTGTVNEKLFF
TRBJ2-7,TRBV7-3,-,TRBD2,TGTGCCAGCAGCCAAGGTAGCGGGGGGCCCTACGAGCAGTACTTC,CASSQGSGGPYEQYF
TRBJ1-2,TRBV18,-,TRBD1,TGTGCCAGCTCACCCGGACAGGGGCCTTCTAACTATGGCTACACCTTC,CASSPGQGPSNYGYTF
TRBJ1-2,TRBV7-9,once,-,TGTGCCAGCAGCTTCCCGGGGTCAGGCGGGGTAGATGGCTACACCTTC,CASSFPGSGGVDGYTF
TRBJ2-5,TRBV18,-,-,TGTGCCAGCTCACCCGGCGGGTCCCAAGAGACCCAGTACTTC,CASSPGGSQETQYF
TRBJ1-1,TRBV6-4,-,TRBD1,TGTGCCAGCACTACAGGGGGCCCTGGAAACACTGAAGCTTTCTTT,CASTTGGPGNTEAFF
TRBJ2-7,TRBV7-2,-,TRBD1,TGTGCCAGCAGCTTAGAGGTGCGTCGGGCCAGGGGGCATTACGAGCAGTACTTC,CASSLEVRRARGHYEQYF
TRBJ2-3,TRBV29-1,-,-,TGCAGCGTTAGCGCCATAAACACAGATACGCAGTATTTT,CSVSAINTDTQYF
TRBJ2-4,TRBV7-2,-,-,TGTGCCAGCAGTTTAGACCAAGCGGGGAGGGGGGTGGCCAAAAACATTCAGTACTTC,CASSLDQAGRGVAKNIQYF
TRBJ1-5,TRBV28,few,TRBD1,TGTGCCAGCAGCCCGTCAGGGGGCAGCAATCAGCCCCAGCATTTT,CASSPSGGSNQPQHF
TRBJ1-2,TRBV5-1,-,TRBD1,TGCGCCAGCACCTTGACAGGGGATTATGGCTACACCTTC,CASTLTGDYGYTF